This TCR beta chain came from a study of T cell responses to AZD1222 COVID-19 vaccine. The study's findings and limits: Most donors were white British and more were female, and clonal diversity was possibly underestimated. The peak T cell response came first, and repertoires were sampled only after it.

Generated by immunoSEQ multiplex PCR, the TCRdb table keeps only in-frame clones and is missing some. The sample has about 140,000 clones; around 90% are singletons. Remarks on this clone: What it binds is not known.

Trimming pared 0 bases from V and 5 bases from J, leaving 14 bases between. This CDR3 region has 15 residues. CDR1 SGHKS and CDR2 YYEKEE come from the germline V gene (reference sequence). Specimen: peripheral blood, collected 28 days after the second AZD1222 dose. The rearrangement links TRBV5-5 to TRBJ2-5, with D maybe TRBD1 (5 bases). The sequence was collected from an adult who received the AZD1222 COVID-19 vaccine. The CDR3 nucleotides are TGTGCCAGCAGCTTGGAGGTGGGGCTTCGGGAGACCCAGTACTTC. Encoded protein: CASSLEVGLRETQYF.